This T cell receptor beta chain originates from a study of T cells after yellow fever vaccination. On the study more broadly: In the case of low-cell-number fractions, SMART-Seq v4 Ultra Low Input was used for preparation.

Trimming took 2 bases from V and 2 from J, leaving 7 bases between them. The CDR3 length is 13 residues. The germline V gene has CDR1 MNHNS and CDR2 SASEGT. As TCR cDNA was made by 5'RACE template switching, a universal primer site and UMIs were added. TCRdb itself ran the 5' RACE reads through MiXCR, one entry per CDR3 protein. The data hold just under 600,000 distinct CDR3 sequences, with around an eighth observed a single time. Regarding the study as a whole: Most clones from primary vaccination resurfaced after the booster (96% CD4, approximately 88% CD8). Researchers noted that a small share of clonotypes showed up in both CD4 and CD8 compartments.

This clonotype has just a few counts. The antigen is not known. Sequences were derived from PBMCs, sampled on the day of the yellow fever booster vaccination. The chain recombines TRBV6-1 with TRBJ2-7, with TRBD1 as a possible D gene (6 bases). The clonotype comes from a man younger than 45 who received the YFV17D yellow fever vaccine. The CDR3 reads CASSEKGAYEQYF. CDR3 DNA: TGTGCCAGCAGTGAAAAGGGGGCCTACGAGCAGTACTTC.